This TCR beta chain is from a study of CD8+CD57+ T cells in acquired aplastic anemia. The CDR3 extends over 13 amino acids. V was pared by 3 bases and J by 1 base, with 10 bases between. The V gene's germline CDR1 is DFQATT and CDR2 SNEGSKA (reference sequence). TCR beta VDJ combinations and CDR3 sequences were profiled from genomic DNA. From the reads, TCRdb called clonotypes with MiXCR, one entry per CDR3 protein. The sample holds a few hundred thousand distinct CDR3 sequences, 55% to 65% seen once. J is TRBJ2-7 and V is TRBV20-1; a weak D match, TRBD2 (7 bases). The sample consisted of sorted CD4+, CD8+, or CD8+CD57+ T cells (not recorded which) from PBMCs. The sequence came from a human donor with severe aplastic anemia or a healthy control (not recorded which). This chain's CDR3 is CSASGGQSYEQYF. The CDR3 DNA reads as TGCAGTGCTAGCGGGGGGCAGTCCTACGAGCAGTACTTC.